Listed here are 15 T cell receptor beta chains from one sample, sequenced in a study of blood T cell repertoires in COVID-19. Some clones are missing from TCRdb's copy, which holds only in-frame ones; the method was immunoSEQ multiplex PCR. This table holds 390,000 or so clones, 80% to 90% found once. The material sequenced was PBMCs or T cells enriched from blood (not recorded which). The receptors derive from a man aged 18 to 35 who had recovered from COVID-19.

The chain recombines TRBV7-9 with TRBJ1-5, with 9 positions matching TRBD1. CDR3 length equals 15 residues. The V gene's germline CDR1 is SEHNR and CDR2 FQNEAQ (reference sequence). V lost 1 base and J lost 10; bases outside the gene matches: 8. The CDR3 loop reads CASSLGQGGIQPQHF. CDR3 in DNA: TGTGCCAGCAGCTTAGGACAGGGGGGAATCCAACCCCAGCATTTT.

This clone occurred once. V and J are TRBV19 and TRBJ1-2; 9 bases align to TRBD1. Trimming at V came to 8 bases and at J to 3 bases, leaving 4 bases not matched to a gene. CDR1 and CDR2 from the germline V gene are LNHDA and SQIVND (reference sequence). This CDR3 has 13 residues. CDR3 nucleotides: TGTGCCAGTCTGGGACAGGGAGACTATGGCTACACCTTC. Its protein product is CASLGQGDYGYTF.

V and J are TRBV6-5 and TRBJ1-2, with D unresolved. The V end was cut by 4 bases, the J end by 7 bases, with 4 bases between. CDR1 is MNHEY and CDR2 is SVGAGI in the germline V gene. CDR3 length equals 10 residues. This chain's CDR3 is CASSFRGYTF. CDR3 in DNA: TGTGCCAGCAGTTTTCGTGGCTACACCTTC.

The J gene is TRBJ1-3, the V gene TRBV6-1; D gene uncertain. Germline lookup yields CDR1 MNHNS and CDR2 SASEGT. CDR3 size: 15 residues. V lost 2 bases to trimming and J lost 0 bases, with 8 bases between them. The CDR3 region is CASSELPSSGNTIYF. CDR3 DNA: TGTGCCAGCAGTGAACTTCCGAGCTCTGGAAACACCATATATTTT.

The rearrangement joins TRBV28 to TRBJ1-2, with 8 bases matching TRBD1. The CDR3 runs 15 residues. Germline assignment: CDR1 MDHEN and CDR2 SYDVKM. The ends lost 6 bases at V and 8 bases at J; junction bases unmatched: 14. The CDR3 region is CASRGIPDREGGYTF. DNA for the CDR3: TGTGCCAGCAGGGGTATCCCGGACAGGGAGGGGGGCTACACCTTC.

The chain has TRBV24-1 and TRBJ2-1, with 7 positions matching TRBD2. From germline, CDR1 is KGHDR and CDR2 SFDVKD. CDR3 length: 14 residues. The V segment lost 9 bases and the J segment 1 base; nucleotides outside the gene matches: 5. The CDR3 coding sequence is TGTGCCACCGCGGGGGAAGGGTCCTACAATGAGCAGTTCTTC. Its translation: CATAGEGSYNEQFF.

This sequence joins TRBV20-1 and TRBJ2-5, with no clear D. The V and J ends lost 5 bases and 5 bases respectively, with 9 bases between them. The CDR3 runs to 11 residues. Germline CDR1 and CDR2: DFQATT and SNEGSKA (reference sequence). CDR3 sequence: CSAEPRETQYF. For the CDR3, the DNA is TGCAGTGCTGAACCCCGGGAGACCCAGTACTTC.

V and J are TRBV6-5 and TRBJ1-2, with D perhaps matching TRBD1 (6 bases). The CDR3 runs 13 residues. V was pared by 5 bases and J by 7 bases, with 14 bases between. Per germline, CDR1 MNHEY and CDR2 SVGAGI. The CDR3 DNA sequence: TGTGCCAGCAGTAACAACAGGGTCGGTGGCTACACCTTC. Translating it yields CASSNNRVGGYTF.

The chain joins TRBV28 to TRBJ2-7; D is ambiguous. The germline V gene encodes CDR1 MDHEN and CDR2 SYDVKM. The CDR3 has 13 amino acids. Trimming cost V 7 bases and J 0 bases, with 10 bases left between them. The CDR3 sequence: CASTSASSYEQYF. DNA of the CDR3: TGTGCCAGCACCTCCGCTAGCTCCTACGAGCAGTACTTC.

V is TRBV28 and J is TRBJ1-1; TRBD1 agrees at 7 bases. The CDR3 consists of 13 residues. The junction had 7 bases not matched to a gene; V was cut back by 5 bases and J by 7 bases. CDR1 MDHEN and CDR2 SYDVKM come from the germline V gene. The CDR3, as DNA: TGTGCCAGCAGTGTGGCAGGGGGTAATGAAGCTTTCTTT. Encoded protein: CASSVAGGNEAFF.

The V and J genes are TRBV2 and TRBJ1-6; D remains ambiguous. The CDR3 has 14 residues. The germline V gene encodes CDR1 SNHLY and CDR2 FYNNEI. With 3 bases removed from V and 7 bases from J, the gap between germline ends came to 10 bases. The CDR3 sequence is CASSDGPGNSPLHF. CDR3 nucleotide sequence: TGTGCCAGCAGTGACGGTCCGGGGAATTCACCCCTCCACTTT. Full variable domain (outside the CDR3, taken from reference TRBV2 and TRBJ1-6): EPEVTQTPSHQVTQMGQEVILRCVPISNHLYFYWYRQILGQKVEFLVSFYNNEISEKSEIFDDQFSVERPDGSNFTLKIRSTKLEDSAMYFCASSDGPGNSPLHFGNGTRLTVT.

The chain combines TRBV28 with TRBJ2-7; 11 nucleotides align to TRBD1. Per germline, CDR1 MDHEN and CDR2 SYDVKM. This CDR3 has 15 amino acids. The trim removed 4 bases at V and 7 bases at J, leaving 9 bases unmatched. DNA for the CDR3: TGTGCCAGCAGTTCTGTGGGACAGGGGGGCGGGGAGCAGTACTTC. Its translation: CASSSVGQGGGEQYF. Together with reference TRBV28 and TRBJ2-7, the CDR3 gives the full variable domain: DVKVTQSSRYLVKRTGEKVFLECVQDMDHENMFWYRQDPGLGLRLIYFSYDVKMKEKGDIPEGYSVSREKKERFSLILESASTNQTSMYLCASSSVGQGGGEQYFGPGTRLTVT.

This clone has only a few counts. V and J are TRBV11-3 and TRBJ2-1; the D gene is possibly TRBD1 (5 bases). From germline, CDR1 is SGHNT and CDR2 YENEEA. Trimming removed 1 base from V and 5 bases from J, with 12 bases in between. The CDR3 consists of 15 residues. The CDR3 coding sequence is TGTGCCAGCAGCTTAGGACAGCTAGTGGACAATGAGCAGTTCTTC. Translated: CASSLGQLVDNEQFF.

For the CDR3, the DNA is TGTGCCAGCAGTCCCCCACCGGGAGGCTACACCTTC. Protein: CASSPPPGGYTF. V is TRBV6-2 or TRBV6-3 and J is TRBJ1-2, with D unclear. Trimming cost V 5 bases and J 8 bases, with 12 bases left between them. CDR1 MNHEY and CDR2 SVGEGT come from the germline V gene. The CDR3 has 12 amino acids.

The chain is built from TRBV20-1 and TRBJ1-2; 7 bases fit TRBD1. Germline V CDR1 and CDR2: DFQATT, SNEGSKA (reference sequence). V dropped 6 bases and J dropped 8; count of bases not matched to a gene: 6. The CDR3 is 11 residues long. The CDR3 is CSATGEGGYTF. In nucleotides, the CDR3 is TGCAGTGCCACAGGGGAAGGGGGCTACACCTTC.